This T cell receptor (beta chain) is from a study of blood T cell repertoires in COVID-19. About the study: The study drew acute and convalescent COVID-19 samples from the United States, Italy and Spain.

TCRdb's copy holds only in-frame clones and misses some; the assay was immunoSEQ multiplex PCR. This sample has about 140,000 clones, with around 84% found just once. This CDR3 has 13 residues. The V end was cut by 2 bases, the J end by 7 bases, with 11 bases between. From germline, CDR1 is MNHEY and CDR2 SVGAGI. V usage is TRBV6-5 and J usage is TRBJ1-2; possible D gene TRBD1, 6 bases. Sequencing was done on a sample of peripheral blood. This TCR was recovered from a woman aged 55-70 years with acute or convalescent COVID-19. The CDR3 sequence is CASSYPGQAGYTF. The CDR3 DNA follows: TGTGCCAGCAGTTACCCGGGACAAGCTGGCTACACCTTC.